The present T cell receptor beta chain was sequenced within a study of blood T cell repertoires in COVID-19. Whole-study context: T cells, B-cell-depleted T cells, or PBMCs provided the cDNA or gDNA that served as material.

The V gene's germline CDR1 is SEHNR and CDR2 FQNEAQ (reference sequence). The CDR3 covers 16 residues. The V gene end was trimmed by 0 bases and the J gene end by 3 bases; junction bases not matched to a gene: 4. The assay was immunoSEQ multiplex PCR, and TCRdb's table has in-frame clones only and misses some. The data contain some 300,000 clones, about nine tenths of them singletons. Participants came from some 23 US areas, aged about 18 to 89 years. The source material was PBMCs or T cells enriched from blood (not recorded which). The genes are TRBV7-9 and TRBJ2-3, with TRBD1 matching 9 bases. The receptor was derived from a woman between 50 and 59 years old who had been exposed to COVID-19. CDR3 residues: CASSLAPGQGTDTQYF. CDR3 DNA sequence: TGTGCCAGCAGCTTAGCTCCGGGACAGGGAACAGATACGCAGTATTTT.